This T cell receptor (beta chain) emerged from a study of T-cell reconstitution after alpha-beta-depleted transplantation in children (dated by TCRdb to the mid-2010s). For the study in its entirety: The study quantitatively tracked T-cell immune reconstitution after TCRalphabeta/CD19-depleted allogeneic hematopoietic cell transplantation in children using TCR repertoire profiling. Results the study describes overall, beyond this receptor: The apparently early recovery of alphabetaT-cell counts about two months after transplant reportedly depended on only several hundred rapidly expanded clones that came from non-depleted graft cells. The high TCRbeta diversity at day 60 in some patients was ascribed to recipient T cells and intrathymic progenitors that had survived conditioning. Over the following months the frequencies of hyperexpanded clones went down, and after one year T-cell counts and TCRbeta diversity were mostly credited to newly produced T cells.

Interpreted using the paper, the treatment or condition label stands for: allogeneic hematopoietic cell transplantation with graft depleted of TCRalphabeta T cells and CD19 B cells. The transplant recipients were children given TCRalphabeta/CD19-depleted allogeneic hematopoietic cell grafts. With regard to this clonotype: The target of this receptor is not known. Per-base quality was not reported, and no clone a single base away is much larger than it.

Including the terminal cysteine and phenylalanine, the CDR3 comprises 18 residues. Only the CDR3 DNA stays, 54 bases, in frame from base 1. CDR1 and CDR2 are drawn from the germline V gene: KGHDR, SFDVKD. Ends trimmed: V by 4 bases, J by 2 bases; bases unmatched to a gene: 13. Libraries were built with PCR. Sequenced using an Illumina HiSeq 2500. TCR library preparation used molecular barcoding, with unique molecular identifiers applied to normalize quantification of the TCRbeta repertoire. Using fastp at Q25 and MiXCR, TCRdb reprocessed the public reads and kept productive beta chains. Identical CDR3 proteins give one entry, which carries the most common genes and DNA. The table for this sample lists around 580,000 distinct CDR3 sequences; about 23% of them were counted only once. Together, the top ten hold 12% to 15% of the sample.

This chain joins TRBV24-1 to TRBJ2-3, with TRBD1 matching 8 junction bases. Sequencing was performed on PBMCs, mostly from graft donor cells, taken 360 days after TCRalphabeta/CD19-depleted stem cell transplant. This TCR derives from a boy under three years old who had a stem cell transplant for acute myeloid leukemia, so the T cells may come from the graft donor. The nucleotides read TGTGCCACCAGTGACAACCAGAGGGGGACAGGCTTCACAGATACGCAGTATTTT. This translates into CATSDNQRGTGFTDTQYF.